This T cell receptor (beta chain) stems from a study of blood T cell repertoires in COVID-19. This clone was detected only a few times. The CDR3 length is 14 residues. CDR1 and CDR2 from the germline V gene are LGHDT and YNNKEL (reference sequence). Trimming took off 4 bases at V and 1 base at J, with 10 bases between the two ends. Method: immunoSEQ multiplex PCR; TCRdb's copy keeps in-frame clones and lacks some. The sample holds about 270,000 clones; around 83% are singletons and the top ten take 5% to 6%. The material sequenced was peripheral blood. The origin of this receptor is a man older than 75 with acute or convalescent COVID-19. The chain combines TRBV3-1 (or the pseudogene TRBV3-2) with TRBJ1-1; D is ambiguous. This chain's CDR3 is CASSPRTANTEAFF. CDR3 sequence (DNA): TGTGCCAGCAGCCCCAGGACTGCGAACACTGAAGCTTTCTTT.